A single sample is the source of the 30 T cell receptor beta chains below, sequenced in a study of blood T cell repertoires in COVID-19. The data were produced by immunoSEQ multiplex PCR, yet TCRdb's version contains in-frame clones alone and is incomplete. The table has 390,000 or so clones, less than 90% seen once. Sample: PBMCs or T cells enriched from blood (not recorded which). The source is a woman between 50 and 59 years old who had recovered from COVID-19.

The rearrangement links TRBV11-3 to TRBJ1-1, with a tentative D call TRBD1 (5 bases). Germline V gene lookup returns CDR1 SGHNT and CDR2 YENEEA. V was clipped by 9 bases and J by 1 base, with 6 bases between them. The length of the CDR3 is 11 residues. CDR3 nucleotides: TGTGCCAGTAGGGGGAACACTGAAGCTTTCTTT. Amino acids: CASRGNTEAFF.

This clone was picked up one time. The chain employs TRBV12-3 or TRBV12-4 and TRBJ1-2; a possible D gene is TRBD1 (5 bases). The germline V and J ends were trimmed by 3 bases and 6 bases, with 11 bases remaining between them. This CDR3 spans 13 amino acids. CDR3 in amino acids: CASSFRGIDGYTF. In DNA, the CDR3 is TGTGCCAGCAGTTTCCGGGGGATAGATGGCTACACCTTC.

The V and J genes are TRBV30 and TRBJ1-2, with TRBD1 identical over 7 bases. CDR3 length: 18 residues. V was clipped by 0 bases and J by 6 bases; unmatched bases: 19. Germline V lookup: CDR1 GTSNPN, CDR2 SVGIG (reference sequence). Here the CDR3 DNA reads TGTGCCTGGAGTGTACTTGGGTCTTGGGTCGACAGGGCGGATGGCTACACCTTC. Translation: CAWSVLGSWVDRADGYTF.

This chain joins TRBV29-1 and TRBJ1-5; D is perhaps TRBD1 (5 bases). The V end lost 5 bases, the J end lost 6 bases, and 11 bases lay between the germline ends. The CDR3 length is 12 residues. Germline-derived CDR1 and CDR2 are SQVTM and ANQGSEA. The CDR3, as DNA: TGCAGCGTTAAGGGGCAGGGTCAGCCCCAGCATTTT. Translated: CSVKGQGQPQHF.

V gene TRBV19 combines with J gene TRBJ2-3; D gene uncertain. This CDR3 spans 13 amino acids. Germline assignment: CDR1 LNHDA and CDR2 SQIVND (reference sequence). The V and J ends lost 6 bases and 0 bases respectively, with 7 bases between them. The CDR3, as DNA: TGTGCCAGTAGAGTAGTCAGCACAGATACGCAGTATTTT. Translated: CASRVVSTDTQYF.

The chain couples TRBV7-2 to TRBJ2-1; 8 bases agree with TRBD2. The V and J ends lost 3 bases and 5 bases, in that order; junction bases with no gene match: 3. This CDR3 is built from 14 residues. The V gene's germline CDR1 is SGHTA and CDR2 FQGNSA. As DNA, the CDR3 is TGTGCCAGCAGCTTGGGACTAGGTCACAATGAGCAGTTCTTC. Protein product: CASSLGLGHNEQFF.

J is TRBJ2-1 and V is TRBV14, with 8 positions matching TRBD1. Germline CDR1 SGHDN, CDR2 FVKESK. V gave up 1 base and J gave up 7 bases; unmatched junction bases: 9. CDR3 length: 16 amino acids. CDR3 region: CASSQVGDRGRNEQFF. In nucleotides, the CDR3 is TGTGCCAGCAGCCAAGTCGGCGACAGGGGCCGAAATGAGCAGTTCTTC.

This clone was seen a few times. This rearrangement joins TRBV6-5 to TRBJ1-6, with 7 bases that match TRBD1. Looked up from germline, CDR1 is MNHEY and CDR2 is SVGAGI. The CDR3 spans 15 residues. V was clipped by 1 base and J by 7 bases; unmatched bases: 4. The CDR3 loop reads CASSYFDRANSPLHF. The DNA of the CDR3 is TGTGCCAGCAGTTACTTTGACAGGGCAAATTCACCCCTCCACTTT.

This clone occurred once. The V call is TRBV19, the J call TRBJ1-2; the match to TRBD1 covers 10 bases. Trimming took 5 bases from V and 5 from J; bases not matched to a gene: 14. Germline V gene data show CDR1 as LNHDA and CDR2 as SQIVND (reference sequence). The CDR3 sequence is 17 residues long. This chain's CDR3 is CASSSRQGAQPTYGYTF. CDR3 coding DNA: TGTGCCAGTAGTTCCCGACAGGGGGCCCAACCCACTTATGGCTACACCTTC.

The J gene is TRBJ1-2, the V gene TRBV5-6; 8 nucleotides agree with TRBD1. This CDR3 is built from 14 residues. The J segment lost 7 bases and the V segment lost 4 bases, leaving 9 bases of the junction unmatched. Germline CDR1 SGHDT, CDR2 YYEEEE. The CDR3 DNA sequence: TGTGCCAGCAGCCATGACAGGGGTGTGGGTGGCTACACCTTC. Translating gives CASSHDRGVGGYTF.

The J gene is TRBJ2-2, the V gene TRBV7-8; possibly TRBD1 for D (5 bases). V lost 5 bases and J 1 base, leaving 14 bases between the germline ends. CDR1 is SGHVS, CDR2 FQNEAQ, per germline. This CDR3 contains 16 residues. The CDR3 reads CASSGRTLRNTGELFF. CDR3 nucleotides: TGTGCCAGCAGCGGGCGGACACTAAGGAACACCGGGGAGCTGTTTTTT.

The genes are TRBV6-5 and TRBJ1-2, with a tentative D call TRBD1 (6 bases). V was clipped by 7 bases and J by 4 bases, with 19 bases between them. Germline CDR1 reads MNHEY; CDR2 reads SVGAGI. The CDR3 consists of 15 residues. The CDR3 spells CASTPSGGTSYGYTF. In DNA form, the CDR3 reads TGTGCCAGCACCCCAAGCGGGGGGACATCCTATGGCTACACCTTC.

The chain is built from TRBV3-1 (or the pseudogene TRBV3-2) and TRBJ2-1; TRBD2 matches 9 bases. Germline assignment: CDR1 LGHDT and CDR2 YNNKEL (reference sequence). This CDR3 contains 15 residues. V lost 5 bases and J lost 7; bases outside the gene matches: 9. In DNA, the CDR3 is TGTGCCAGCAGCGTGGACGGCGGGGGGGCGAATGAGCAGTTCTTC. It specifies CASSVDGGGANEQFF.

V usage is TRBV9 and J usage is TRBJ2-2; D uncertain. Trimming left V 3 bases short and J 1 base short, with 7 bases between. This CDR3 is 14 amino acids long. Germline assignment: CDR1 SGDLS and CDR2 YYNGEE. CDR3 sequence reads: CASSGRQNTGELFF. The CDR3 coding sequence is TGTGCCAGCAGCGGGCGACAGAACACCGGGGAGCTGTTTTTT.

J is TRBJ1-5 and V is TRBV2; D remains unclear. V was trimmed by 6 bases and J by 3 bases, leaving 6 bases between them. This CDR3 comprises 12 residues. Germline V gene data show CDR1 as SNHLY and CDR2 as FYNNEI. CDR3 DNA: TGTGCCAGCAGCTGGCACAATCAGCCCCAGCATTTT. The encoded protein is CASSWHNQPQHF.

In this sample, this clone turned up once. V and J are TRBV5-6 and TRBJ2-3; D is ambiguous. V was clipped by 0 bases and J by 4 bases, with 9 bases between them. This CDR3 has 14 amino acids. CDR1 is SGHDT and CDR2 is YYEEEE in the germline V gene. DNA for the CDR3: TGTGCCAGCAGCTTGGAAGCCCTCGCAGATACGCAGTATTTT. This gives the protein CASSLEALADTQYF.

This chain links TRBV19 with TRBJ1-5, with TRBD1 matching 7 bases. The ends lost 6 bases at V and 5 bases at J; junction bases unmatched: 4. The germline gives CDR1 LNHDA, CDR2 SQIVND (reference sequence). This CDR3 has 13 residues. CDR3 nucleotide sequence: TGTGCCAGTAGCAGGGGGAAAGATCAGCCCCAGCATTTT. Translated: CASSRGKDQPQHF.

The chain is built from TRBV11-2 and TRBJ1-2; weak D call: TRBD1 (5 bases). CDR3 size: 14 residues. The germline gives CDR1 SGHAT, CDR2 FQNNGV. Between the trimmed V and J ends, which lost 0 bases and 7 bases, there was a span of 12 bases. CDR3 DNA sequence: TGTGCCAGCAGCTTAGATCGCGGGGGGAGTGGCTACACCTTC. This translates into CASSLDRGGSGYTF.

This chain links TRBV2 with TRBJ1-5, with TRBD1 matching over 12 bases. Germline CDR1 reads SNHLY; CDR2 reads FYNNEI. The CDR3 contains 16 residues. Trimming cost V 3 bases and J 7 bases; bases outside gene matches: 7. Written as DNA, the CDR3 is TGTGCCAGCAGTGATTGGGGGACAGGGGGCCGACAGCCCCAGCATTTT. Amino acid sequence: CASSDWGTGGRQPQHF.

The chain employs TRBV4-3 and TRBJ1-6, with TRBD1 matching 9 bases. The CDR3 spans 17 residues. The V and J ends lost 0 bases and 10 bases, in that order; junction bases with no gene match: 10. CDR1 and CDR2 (germline): LGHNA, YSLEER. In DNA form, the CDR3 reads TGCGCCAGCAGCCAAGATAATGCGGGACAGGGTGGGTCACCCCTCCACTTT. Translating gives CASSQDNAGQGGSPLHF.

This clone was detected only once. The V gene is TRBV2, the J gene TRBJ1-5; TRBD1 might be the D (6 bases). The CDR3 sequence is 13 residues long. Germline V gene data show CDR1 as SNHLY and CDR2 as FYNNEI. Trimming shortened V by 8 bases and J by 2 bases, and 10 bases separated the two germline ends. This CDR3 is CASHRVGNQPQHF. Here the CDR3 DNA reads TGTGCCAGCCACAGGGTTGGCAATCAGCCCCAGCATTTT.

In this sample, this clone turned up once. Other nucleotide sequences from this sample produce the same CDR3. The V and J genes are TRBV30 and TRBJ2-3; 10 nucleotides align to TRBD2. CDR1 is GTSNPN, CDR2 SVGIG, per germline (reference sequence). CDR3 length: 15 residues. V was clipped by 1 base and J by 1 base; unmatched bases: 2. The CDR3 DNA reads TGTGCCTGGAGTGGAGGACTAGCGGGCACAGATACGCAGTATTTT. It specifies CAWSGGLAGTDTQYF.

This clone showed up just a few times. J is TRBJ2-5 and V is TRBV19; D is uncertain. V was shortened by 3 bases and J by 4 bases, with 9 bases between the two germline ends. Germline V gene sequence: CDR1 LNHDA, CDR2 SQIVND (reference sequence). CDR3 size: 13 residues. CDR3 amino acids: CASSMERSETQYF. CDR3 DNA: TGTGCCAGTAGTATGGAGAGGTCAGAGACCCAGTACTTC.

This clone showed up just a few times. V is TRBV3-1 (or the pseudogene TRBV3-2) and J is TRBJ1-2; possible D gene TRBD1, 6 bases. CDR1 is LGHDT, CDR2 YNNKEL, per germline (reference sequence). The CDR3 has 14 amino acids. Trimming removed 1 base from V and 4 bases from J, with 10 bases in between. CDR3 sequence (DNA): TGTGCCAGCAGCCAAGCAGACAGGATCTATGGCTACACCTTC. Its translation is CASSQADRIYGYTF.

J is TRBJ2-5 and V is TRBV7-2, with 14 bases that match TRBD2. Germline values: CDR1 SGHTA, CDR2 FQGNSA. The CDR3 sequence is 15 residues long. Unmatched junction bases numbered 4, after V lost 5 bases and J lost 5 bases. CDR3 DNA: TGTGCCAGCAGCAAGGGACTAGCGGGGGATGAGACCCAGTACTTC. Amino acids: CASSKGLAGDETQYF.

Only one count was recorded for this clone. The V call is TRBV12-3 or TRBV12-4, the J call TRBJ1-2; D remains unclear. The CDR3 spans 13 residues. Trimming removed 3 bases from V and 2 bases from J, with 7 bases in between. CDR3 in amino acids: CASSLAGNYGYTF. CDR3 coding DNA: TGTGCCAGCAGTTTGGCCGGGAACTATGGCTACACCTTC.

The rearrangement uses TRBV7-2 and TRBJ1-2, with 7 positions matching TRBD1. The V gene's germline CDR1 is SGHTA and CDR2 FQGNSA. The CDR3 has 15 residues. V lost 1 base and J lost 7; bases outside the gene matches: 9. CDR3 sequence (DNA): TGTGCCAGCAGCTTAGTATTAGGGGGCGCCTCTGGCTACACCTTC. It specifies CASSLVLGGASGYTF.

J is TRBJ1-2 and V is TRBV19; 11 bases align to TRBD1. V dropped 4 bases and J dropped 5; count of bases not matched to a gene: 3. The germline V gene has CDR1 LNHDA and CDR2 SQIVND (reference sequence). This CDR3 has 14 amino acids. CDR3 protein: CASSTDRGRYGYTF. DNA for the CDR3: TGTGCCAGTAGTACGGACAGGGGGCGATATGGCTACACCTTC.

J is TRBJ2-5 and V is TRBV30, with TRBD1 matching over 10 bases. CDR1 GTSNPN and CDR2 SVGIG come from the germline V gene (reference sequence). Trimming cost V 1 base and J 7 bases; bases outside gene matches: 18. The CDR3 has 18 amino acids. CDR3 residues: CAWSAHSPGQGPRGTQYF. The CDR3 coding sequence is TGTGCCTGGAGTGCCCATTCCCCGGGACAGGGGCCCAGGGGGACCCAGTACTTC.

V usage is TRBV5-6 and J usage is TRBJ2-5; the D is unclear. The V gene lost 4 bases and the J gene lost 0 bases, with 13 bases spanning the gap. The CDR3 is 15 residues long. The germline CDR1 and CDR2 sequences are SGHDT and YYEEEE. The CDR3 spells CASSVYQAYQETQYF. In DNA form, the CDR3 reads TGTGCCAGCAGCGTGTACCAAGCCTACCAAGAGACCCAGTACTTC.